Each of the 26 T cell receptor beta chains below was sequenced from the same sample in a study of control samples from healthy donors and cancer patients (TCRdb year 2020). Libraries were made using the immunoSEQ multiplex PCR assay. In its TCRdb copy, this immuneACCESS table keeps in-frame sequences only and misses some clones. Where compared with another copy, unresolved V genes explain less than half of these, and the others have no known cause. The sample records 170,000 or so clones, approximately 95% of which are singletons. Approximately 1.5% of the sample comes from the top ten. The sequencing input was blood. The receptors stem from a young man in good health.

V usage is TRBV10-3 and J usage is TRBJ1-6; no clear D gene. Germline CDR1 reads ENHRY; CDR2 reads SYGVKD. The CDR3 runs 14 residues. Trimming took 7 bases from V and 9 from J, leaving 16 bases between them. CDR3 amino acids: CAITKERASSPLHF. CDR3 bases: TGTGCCATCACCAAGGAAAGGGCGAGTTCACCCCTCCACTTT.

The chain has TRBV5-1 and TRBJ2-3; TRBD1 agrees at 7 bases. The length of the CDR3 is 13 residues. The germline V gene has CDR1 SGHRS and CDR2 YFSETQ. V shed 9 bases, J shed 7 bases, and the junction held 11 bases outside the gene matches. The CDR3, as DNA: TGCGCCACCCGACAGGGCGAAGAGAATACGCAGTATTTT. This sequence encodes CATRQGEENTQYF.

The chain uses TRBV18 and TRBJ2-7; a possible D gene is TRBD1 (6 bases). The CDR3 runs 14 residues. Trimming left V 6 bases short and J 5 bases short, with 17 bases between. Germline V gene sequence: CDR1 KGHSH, CDR2 LQKENI. CDR3 amino acids: CASSLVQGSHEQYF. CDR3 coding DNA: TGTGCCAGCTCGCTCGTACAGGGATCCCACGAGCAGTACTTC. Combining the CDR3 with reference TRBV18 and TRBJ2-7 gives the whole variable domain NAGVMQNPRHLVRRRGQEARLRCSPMKGHSHVYWYRQLPEEGLKFMVYLQKENIIDESGMPKERFSAEFPKEGPSILRIQQVVRGDSAAYFCASSLVQGSHEQYFGPGTRLTVT.

V usage is TRBV23-1 and J usage is TRBJ2-2; maybe TRBD2 (5 bases). TRBV23-1 is an ORF, with its function uncertain. Deletions cut 8 bases from V and 1 base from J, with 17 bases between. The CDR3 has 16 amino acids. CDR3 sequence reads: CASLQPTGRNTGELFF. The CDR3 DNA is TGCGCCAGCCTCCAGCCCACGGGAAGGAACACCGGGGAGCTGTTTTTT.

The genes are TRBV30 and TRBJ1-3; D uncertain. CDR1 is GTSNPN, CDR2 SVGIG, per germline (reference sequence). V was shortened by 2 bases and J by 0 bases, with 8 bases between the two germline ends. The CDR3 is 14 residues long. CDR3 amino acids: CAWSSGNSGNTIYF. As DNA, the CDR3 is TGTGCCTGGAGTTCGGGGAACTCTGGAAACACCATATATTTT.

The chain uses TRBV5-1 and TRBJ2-7; D is perhaps TRBD1 (6 bases). The CDR3 sequence is 18 residues long. Germline assignment: CDR1 SGHRS and CDR2 YFSETQ. V was shortened by 2 bases and J by 2 bases, with 23 bases between the two germline ends. The CDR3 DNA reads TGCGCCAGCAGCTTATGGAGTCCACGCAGGGGCGAAACCTACGAGCAGTACTTC. Its translation is CASSLWSPRRGETYEQYF.

This rearrangement joins TRBV30 to TRBJ1-5, with 12 bases matching TRBD1. Germline V gives CDR1 GTSNPN, CDR2 SVGIG (reference sequence). This CDR3 is built from 17 residues. V lost 2 bases, J lost 7 bases, and 12 bases stayed unmatched. CDR3 residues: CAWSLEQGTGGRQPQHF. CDR3 bases: TGTGCCTGGAGTCTCGAGCAGGGGACAGGGGGCCGGCAGCCCCAGCATTTT.

V is TRBV6-1 and J is TRBJ1-1; tentatively, D is TRBD1 (5 bases). Trimming cost V 3 bases and J 3 bases, with 17 bases left between them. The CDR3 spans 16 residues. Germline CDR1 MNHNS, CDR2 SASEGT. The CDR3 sequence: CASSDNEGLGHTEAFF. The CDR3 DNA reads as TGTGCCAGCAGTGATAATGAGGGGCTGGGGCACACTGAAGCTTTCTTT.

This clone occurred once. CDR3 DNA sequence: TGTGCCAGTAGTTTTAAAACCGGGAGGGGGCGAACCGGGGAGCTGTTTTTT. Protein: CASSFKTGRGRTGELFF. This chain connects TRBV19 to TRBJ2-2, with D maybe TRBD2 (8 bases). CDR3 length: 17 amino acids. Germline V gives CDR1 LNHDA, CDR2 SQIVND (reference sequence). V was pared by 5 bases and J by 5 bases, with 21 bases between.

V usage is TRBV3-1 (or the pseudogene TRBV3-2) and J usage is TRBJ2-1; 9 bases agree with TRBD2. Trimming took 10 bases from V and 0 from J; bases not matched to a gene: 10. This CDR3 comprises 16 residues. The germline V gene encodes CDR1 LGHDT and CDR2 YNNKEL (reference sequence). The CDR3 sequence: CATRDQRGASYNEQFF. Here the CDR3 DNA reads TGTGCCACCAGGGACCAGCGGGGGGCCTCCTACAATGAGCAGTTCTTC.

The chain employs TRBV12-3 or TRBV12-4 and TRBJ1-1; 9 bases map to TRBD1. The CDR3 is made up of 13 amino acids. J was trimmed by 7 bases and V by 8 bases; bases with no gene match: 8. The CDR3 DNA follows: TGTGCCAGCGGGTTGACAGGGGGATATGAAGCTTTCTTT. It codes for CASGLTGGYEAFF.

V gene TRBV28 combines with J gene TRBJ1-2; D possibly corresponds to TRBD1 (5 bases). Trimming took off 2 bases at V and 7 bases at J, with 11 bases between the two ends. Germline CDR1 and CDR2: MDHEN and SYDVKM. The CDR3 runs 13 residues. CDR3 in amino acids: CASSLGFGGGYTF. The CDR3, as DNA: TGTGCCAGCAGTTTAGGGTTTGGGGGTGGCTACACCTTC.

The chain uses TRBV30 and TRBJ2-1; no reliable D call. Trimming left V 4 bases short and J 5 bases short, with 12 bases between. The CDR3 runs 13 residues. CDR1 and CDR2 (germline): GTSNPN, SVGIG (reference sequence). The CDR3 protein is CAWNSRTDNEQFF. DNA of the CDR3: TGTGCCTGGAACTCGCGGACCGACAATGAGCAGTTCTTC.

This clone was picked up one time. The chain employs TRBV5-8 and TRBJ2-7; maybe TRBD1 (6 bases). Germline CDR1 is SGHTS and CDR2 is YDEGEE. CDR3 size: 12 residues. V shed 5 bases and J shed 6 bases, with 12 bases lying between them. This CDR3 reads CASSSGVGEQYF. DNA of the CDR3: TGTGCCAGCAGTTCAGGGGTGGGCGAGCAGTACTTC. Full variable domain (rest looked up from reference TRBV5-8 and TRBJ2-7): EAGVTQSPTHLIKTRGQQATLRCSPISGHTSVYWYQQALGLGLQFLLWYDEGEERNRGNFPPRFSGRQFPNYSSELNVNALELEDSALYLCASSSGVGEQYFGPGTRLTVT.

The V gene is TRBV12-3 or TRBV12-4, the J gene TRBJ1-1, with TRBD1 matching 7 bases. J was trimmed by 1 base and V by 7 bases; bases with no gene match: 3. CDR3 size: 13 residues. The CDR3 DNA reads as TGTGCCAGCACCGGGACAGCGAACACTGAAGCTTTCTTT. Its translation: CASTGTANTEAFF.

V gene TRBV29-1 combines with J gene TRBJ2-3, with 12 nucleotides matching TRBD2. CDR3 length: 14 amino acids. CDR1 is SQVTM and CDR2 is ANQGSEA in the germline V gene. V lost 7 bases to trimming and J lost 2 bases; unmatched junction nucleotides: 4. CDR3 region: CSALAGGPTDTQYF. The CDR3 nucleotides are TGCAGCGCCCTAGCGGGGGGGCCCACAGATACGCAGTATTTT.

V usage is TRBV21-1 and J usage is TRBJ2-4; TRBD1, the D gene given by the table, was not confirmed from the DNA. TRBV21-1 is assigned pseudogene status. The CDR3 has 13 residues. In nucleotides, the CDR3 is TGTGCCAGAGGGTTGGGGCTGGTAGACATTCAGTACTTC. Protein product: CARGLGLVDIQYF.

The chain carries TRBV30 and TRBJ1-1; no definite D call. Trimming pared 2 bases from V and 1 base from J, leaving 14 bases between. This CDR3 contains 15 residues. The germline V gene encodes CDR1 GTSNPN and CDR2 SVGIG (reference sequence). CDR3 coding DNA: TGTGCCTGGAGTTCTCCTCTGGCACCGAACACTGAAGCTTTCTTT. Translation gives CAWSSPLAPNTEAFF.

The rearrangement joins TRBV15 to TRBJ1-2; the D gene is possibly TRBD1 (5 bases). CDR3 length: 15 amino acids. Between the trimmed V and J ends, which lost 5 bases and 6 bases, there was a span of 19 bases. The germline CDR1 and CDR2 sequences are LNHNV and YYDKDF (reference sequence). This chain's CDR3 is CATSPPGGRLDGYTF. CDR3 coding DNA: TGTGCCACCAGCCCTCCCGGGGGTCGTTTGGATGGCTACACCTTC.

The chain recombines TRBV30 with TRBJ2-2, with 7 nucleotides matching TRBD1. The CDR3 sequence is 15 residues long. The germline V gene encodes CDR1 GTSNPN and CDR2 SVGIG (reference sequence). Trimming took 4 bases from V and 1 from J; bases not matched to a gene: 6. The CDR3 bases are TGTGCCTGGAATCGCCGGGACAGGAACACCGGGGAGCTGTTTTTT. Its protein product is CAWNRRDRNTGELFF.

The chain is built from TRBV23-1 and TRBJ1-3, with D unresolved. TRBV23-1 has ORF status, its function being uncertain. V lost 5 bases and J 0 bases, leaving 8 bases between the germline ends. The length of the CDR3 is 14 residues. The CDR3 nucleotides read TGCGCCAGCAGTAGATCGCACTCTGGAAACACCATATATTTT. Its protein is CASSRSHSGNTIYF.

The V and J genes are TRBV3-1 (or the pseudogene TRBV3-2) and TRBJ2-1; D is unresolved. V dropped 0 bases and J dropped 5 bases, with 11 bases sitting between them. Germline V gene sequence: CDR1 LGHDT, CDR2 YNNKEL (reference sequence). This CDR3 is 15 amino acids long. CDR3 nucleotides: TGTGCCAGCAGCCAAGAGAGCAGGAATAACAATGAGCAGTTCTTC. It codes for CASSQESRNNNEQFF.

The CDR3 protein is CASSQGDVGVGAFF. CDR3 DNA sequence: TGTGCCAGCAGCCAAGGGGACGTTGGAGTCGGAGCTTTCTTT. J is TRBJ1-1 and V is TRBV3-1 (or the pseudogene TRBV3-2); a possible D gene is TRBD1 (5 bases). Germline values: CDR1 LGHDT, CDR2 YNNKEL (reference sequence). V was trimmed by 1 base and J by 10 bases, leaving 16 bases between them. This CDR3 has 14 residues.

V usage is TRBV7-7 and J usage is TRBJ2-3; the D call may be TRBD1 or TRBD2 (6 bases each). The CDR3 is made up of 15 amino acids. Between the trimmed V and J ends, which lost 6 bases and 6 bases, there was a span of 19 bases. Germline loops: CDR1 SSHAT, CDR2 FNYEAQ (reference sequence). CDR3 DNA sequence: TGTGCCAGCAGACCCTTTGGGGGGCCCTCTGATACGCAGTATTTT. Translated, it gives CASRPFGGPSDTQYF.

The chain links TRBV5-5 to TRBJ1-1; possibly TRBD1 for D (5 bases). Deletions cut 2 bases from V and 4 bases from J, with 18 bases between. The CDR3 spans 16 residues. Germline V gene data show CDR1 as SGHKS and CDR2 as YYEKEE (reference sequence). CDR3 nucleotide sequence: TGTGCCAGCAGCTTTTCCCCAGAGCCAAGGGGCACTGAAGCTTTCTTT. This codes for CASSFSPEPRGTEAFF.

This chain joins TRBV13 and TRBJ2-3, with 10 nucleotides matching TRBD2. Germline CDR1 is PRHDT and CDR2 is FYEKMQ (reference sequence). J gave up 2 bases and V 4 bases, and 6 bases lay outside the gene matches. The CDR3 covers 16 residues. DNA of the CDR3: TGTGCCAGCAGCTCGTTAGCGGGGGGCCCCACAGATACGCAGTATTTT. As protein: CASSSLAGGPTDTQYF.